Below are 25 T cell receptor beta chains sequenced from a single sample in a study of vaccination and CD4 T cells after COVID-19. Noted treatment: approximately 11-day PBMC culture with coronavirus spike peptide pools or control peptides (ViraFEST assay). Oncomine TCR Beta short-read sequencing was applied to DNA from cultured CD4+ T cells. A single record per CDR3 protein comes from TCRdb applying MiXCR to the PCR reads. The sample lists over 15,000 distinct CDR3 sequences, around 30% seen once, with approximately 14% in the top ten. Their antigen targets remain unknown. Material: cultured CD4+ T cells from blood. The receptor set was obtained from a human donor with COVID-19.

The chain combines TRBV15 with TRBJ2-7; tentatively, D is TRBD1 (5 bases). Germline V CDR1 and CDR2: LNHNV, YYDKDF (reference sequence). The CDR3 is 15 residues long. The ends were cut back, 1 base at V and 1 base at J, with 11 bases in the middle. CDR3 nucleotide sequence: TGTGCCACCAGCAGAGCCCCCCCAGGGTCCTACGAGCAGTACTTC. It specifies CATSRAPPGSYEQYF.

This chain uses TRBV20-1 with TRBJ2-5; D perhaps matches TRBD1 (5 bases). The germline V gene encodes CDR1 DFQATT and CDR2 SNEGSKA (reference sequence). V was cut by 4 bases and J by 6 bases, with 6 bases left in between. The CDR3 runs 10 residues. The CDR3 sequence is CSATGKTQYF. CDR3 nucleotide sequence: TGCAGTGCTACAGGGAAGACCCAGTACTTC.

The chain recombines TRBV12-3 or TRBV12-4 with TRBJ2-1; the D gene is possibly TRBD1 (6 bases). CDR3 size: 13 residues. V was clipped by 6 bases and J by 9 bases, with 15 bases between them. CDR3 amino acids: CASRNRESGEQFF. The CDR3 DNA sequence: TGTGCCAGCAGAAACAGGGAATCGGGTGAGCAGTTCTTC.

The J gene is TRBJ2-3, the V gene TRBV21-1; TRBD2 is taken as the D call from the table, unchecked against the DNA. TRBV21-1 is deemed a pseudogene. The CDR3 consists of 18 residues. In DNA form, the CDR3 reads TGTGCCAGCAGCAAAGGCCCGGGGCTAGCGGGGCCCTCAGATACGCAGTATTTT. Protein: CASSKGPGLAGPSDTQYF.

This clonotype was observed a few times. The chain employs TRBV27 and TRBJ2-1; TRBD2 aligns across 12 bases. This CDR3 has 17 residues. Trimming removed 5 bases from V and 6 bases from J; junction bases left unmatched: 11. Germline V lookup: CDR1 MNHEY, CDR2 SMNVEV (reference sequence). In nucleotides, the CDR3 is TGTGCCAGCAGTCCGATCCTAGCGGGGGGGCGGTCCAATGAGCAGTTCTTC. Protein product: CASSPILAGGRSNEQFF.

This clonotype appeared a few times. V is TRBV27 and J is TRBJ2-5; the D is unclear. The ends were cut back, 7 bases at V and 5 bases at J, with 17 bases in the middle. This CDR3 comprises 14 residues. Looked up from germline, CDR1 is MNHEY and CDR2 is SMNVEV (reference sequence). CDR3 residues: CASTSRPGLETQYF. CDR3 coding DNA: TGTGCCAGCACCTCAAGGCCAGGCCTGGAGACCCAGTACTTC.

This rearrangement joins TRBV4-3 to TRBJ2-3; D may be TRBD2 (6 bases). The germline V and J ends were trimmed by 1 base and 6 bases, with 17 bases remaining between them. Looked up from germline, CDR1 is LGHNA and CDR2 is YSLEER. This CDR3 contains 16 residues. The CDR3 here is CASSQAVGGSRDTQYF. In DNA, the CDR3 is TGCGCCAGCAGCCAAGCTGTCGGGGGTTCCCGGGATACGCAGTATTTT.

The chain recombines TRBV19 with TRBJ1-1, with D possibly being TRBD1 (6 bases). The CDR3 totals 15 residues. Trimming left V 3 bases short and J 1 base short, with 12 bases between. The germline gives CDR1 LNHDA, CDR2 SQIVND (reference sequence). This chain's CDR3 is CASSMVGGPNTEAFF. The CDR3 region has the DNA TGTGCCAGTAGTATGGTCGGGGGGCCGAACACTGAAGCTTTCTTT.

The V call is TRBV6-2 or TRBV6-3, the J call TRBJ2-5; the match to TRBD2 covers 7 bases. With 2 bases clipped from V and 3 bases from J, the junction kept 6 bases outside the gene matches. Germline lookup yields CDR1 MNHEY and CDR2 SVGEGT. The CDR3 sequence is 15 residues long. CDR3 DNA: TGTGCCAGCAGTTACCCGACTAGCCTAAAAGAGACCCAGTACTTC. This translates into CASSYPTSLKETQYF.

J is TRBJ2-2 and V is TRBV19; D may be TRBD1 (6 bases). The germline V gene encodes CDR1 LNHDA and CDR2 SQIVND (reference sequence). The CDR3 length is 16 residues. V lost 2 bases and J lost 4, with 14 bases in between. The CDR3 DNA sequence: TGTGCCAGTAGTATACAAGGGGGTCGGGGCACCGGGGAGCTGTTTTTT. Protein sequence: CASSIQGGRGTGELFF.

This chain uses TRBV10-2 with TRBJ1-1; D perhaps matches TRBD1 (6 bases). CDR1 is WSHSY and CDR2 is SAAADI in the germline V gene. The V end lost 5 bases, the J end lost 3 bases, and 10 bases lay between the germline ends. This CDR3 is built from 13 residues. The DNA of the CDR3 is TGCGCCAGCAGTAGGGACACCTACACTGAAGCTTTCTTT. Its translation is CASSRDTYTEAFF.

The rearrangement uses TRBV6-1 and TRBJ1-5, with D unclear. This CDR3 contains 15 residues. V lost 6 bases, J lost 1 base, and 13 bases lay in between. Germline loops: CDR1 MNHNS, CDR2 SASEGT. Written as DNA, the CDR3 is TGTGCCAGCAGAATGAACTCCGGGAGCAATCAGCCCCAGCATTTT. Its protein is CASRMNSGSNQPQHF.

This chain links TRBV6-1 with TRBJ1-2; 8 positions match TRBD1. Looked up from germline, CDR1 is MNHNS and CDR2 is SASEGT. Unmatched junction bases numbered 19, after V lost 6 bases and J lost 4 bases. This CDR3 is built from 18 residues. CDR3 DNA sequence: TGTGCCAGCAGCAAAGCGTTGGGGACCGGGACAGGCACCTATGGCTACACCTTC. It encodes CASSKALGTGTGTYGYTF.

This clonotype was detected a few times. The CDR3 loop reads CATSRDTQGGEQYF. In DNA, the CDR3 is TGTGCCACCAGCAGAGATACTCAGGGGGGAGAGCAGTACTTC. This rearrangement joins TRBV15 to TRBJ2-7; D is perhaps TRBD1 (7 bases). CDR3 length: 14 residues. Trimming left V 0 bases short and J 7 bases short, with 13 bases between. Per the germline V gene, CDR1 is LNHNV and CDR2 is YYDKDF (reference sequence).

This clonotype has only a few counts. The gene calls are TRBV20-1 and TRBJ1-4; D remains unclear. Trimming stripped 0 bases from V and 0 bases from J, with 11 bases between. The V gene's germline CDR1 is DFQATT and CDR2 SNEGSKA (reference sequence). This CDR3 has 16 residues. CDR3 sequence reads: CSARDLISATNEKLFF. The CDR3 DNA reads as TGCAGTGCTAGAGATCTCATCTCAGCAACTAATGAAAAACTGTTTTTT.

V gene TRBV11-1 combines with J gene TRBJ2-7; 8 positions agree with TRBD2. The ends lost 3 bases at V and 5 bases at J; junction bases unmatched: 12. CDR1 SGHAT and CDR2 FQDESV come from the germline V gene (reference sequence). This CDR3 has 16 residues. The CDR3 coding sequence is TGTGCCAGCAGCTTGAGGGCGGCGGGGGGATCTGACGAGCAGTACTTC. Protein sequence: CASSLRAAGGSDEQYF.

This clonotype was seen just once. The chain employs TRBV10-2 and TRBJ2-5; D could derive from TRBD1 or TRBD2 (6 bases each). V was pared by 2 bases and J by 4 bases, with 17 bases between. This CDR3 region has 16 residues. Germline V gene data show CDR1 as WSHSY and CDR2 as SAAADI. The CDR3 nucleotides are TGCGCCAGCAGTGAGCCCCGGGGGCTAGCCGGAGAGACCCAGTACTTC. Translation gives CASSEPRGLAGETQYF.

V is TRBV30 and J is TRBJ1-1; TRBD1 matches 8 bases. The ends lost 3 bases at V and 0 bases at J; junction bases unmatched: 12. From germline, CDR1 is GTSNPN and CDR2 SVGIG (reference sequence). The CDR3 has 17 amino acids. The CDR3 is CAWRFQGARDMNTEAFF. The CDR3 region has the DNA TGTGCCTGGAGGTTCCAGGGGGCGAGGGACATGAACACTGAAGCTTTCTTT.

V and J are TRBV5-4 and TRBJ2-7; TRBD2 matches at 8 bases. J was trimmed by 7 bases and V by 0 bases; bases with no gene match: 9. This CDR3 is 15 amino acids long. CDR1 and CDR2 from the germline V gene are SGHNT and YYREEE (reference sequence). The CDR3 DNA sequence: TGTGCCAGCAGCTTGGTCCGGGGGGGGATGAATGAGCAGTACTTC. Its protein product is CASSLVRGGMNEQYF.

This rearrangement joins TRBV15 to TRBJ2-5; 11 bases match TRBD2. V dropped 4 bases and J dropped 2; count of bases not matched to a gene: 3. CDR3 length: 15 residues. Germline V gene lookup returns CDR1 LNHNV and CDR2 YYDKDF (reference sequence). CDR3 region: CATSTTSGRQETQYF. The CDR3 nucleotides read TGTGCCACCAGCACAACTAGCGGGAGACAAGAGACCCAGTACTTC.

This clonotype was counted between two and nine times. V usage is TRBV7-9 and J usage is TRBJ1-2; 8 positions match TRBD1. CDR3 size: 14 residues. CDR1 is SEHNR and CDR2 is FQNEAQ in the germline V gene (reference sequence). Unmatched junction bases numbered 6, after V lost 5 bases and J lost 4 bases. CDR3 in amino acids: CASSRDDRGYGYTF. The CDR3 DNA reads TGTGCCAGCAGCCGGGACGACAGGGGCTATGGCTACACCTTC.

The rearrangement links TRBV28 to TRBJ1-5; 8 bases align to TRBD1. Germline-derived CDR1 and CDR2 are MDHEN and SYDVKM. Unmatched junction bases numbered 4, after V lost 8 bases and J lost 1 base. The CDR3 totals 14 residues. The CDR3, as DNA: TGTGCCAGCGAATCAGGGGGCAGCAATCAGCCCCAGCATTTT. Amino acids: CASESGGSNQPQHF.

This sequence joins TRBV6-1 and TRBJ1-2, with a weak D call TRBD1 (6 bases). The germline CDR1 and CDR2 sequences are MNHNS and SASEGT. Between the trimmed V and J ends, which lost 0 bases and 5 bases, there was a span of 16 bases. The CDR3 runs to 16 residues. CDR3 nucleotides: TGTGCCAGCAGTGAAGCGGGGGCAGAACACCCGTATGGCTACACCTTC. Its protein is CASSEAGAEHPYGYTF.

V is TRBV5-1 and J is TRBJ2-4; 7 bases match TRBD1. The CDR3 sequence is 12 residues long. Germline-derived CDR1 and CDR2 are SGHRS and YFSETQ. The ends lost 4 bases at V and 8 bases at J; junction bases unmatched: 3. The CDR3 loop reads CASSDGTDIQYF. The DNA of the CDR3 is TGCGCCAGCAGCGACGGGACAGACATTCAGTACTTC.

Here the CDR3 reads CAISEDGDTEAFF. The CDR3, as DNA: TGTGCCATCAGTGAGGACGGCGACACTGAAGCTTTCTTT. This chain links TRBV10-3 with TRBJ1-1; D unresolved. This CDR3 comprises 13 residues. Germline CDR1 is ENHRY and CDR2 is SYGVKD. The V and J ends lost 2 bases and 3 bases respectively, with 7 bases between them.